The 8 T cell receptor beta chains in this list originate from one sample, sequenced in a study of vaccination effects on CD4 cells after COVID-19 (dated by TCRdb to between 2021 and 2024). The ViraFEST assay stimulated PBMC with viral peptide pools and then used TCR sequencing to identify antigen-specific CD4+ T cell clonotypes by expansion. After approximately 11 days of culture, CD4+ T cells were isolated with the EasySep CD4+ T cell isolation kit. Healthy vaccine recipients had no prior SARS-CoV-2 infection, confirmed by negative nucleocapsid antibodies before and after vaccination. The library was prepared using the immunoSEQ multiplex PCR assay. TCRdb retrieved this table from immuneACCESS and kept in-frame rearrangements only. Not all clones are present; in checked studies, unresolved V genes account for under half, and no reason is known for the remainder. In all, the sample holds tens of thousands of clones, and 76% of those were seen once. 2.5% to 3.5% of the sample is in the top ten clones.

Their antigens are not known. The sequences come from CD4+ T cells from PBMCs cultured with HCoV-NL63 spike peptides, collected before COVID-19 vaccination. Interpreted using the paper, the cell subset or site label stands for: HCoV-NL63 spike overlapping peptide pool stimulation. These receptors came from a human donor who received a COVID-19 vaccine.

The V and J genes are TRBV5-1 and TRBJ1-2; TRBD1 agrees at 7 bases. This CDR3 is 14 amino acids long. Trimming at V came to 4 bases and at J to 4 bases, leaving 7 bases not matched to a gene. Germline V gene sequence: CDR1 SGHRS, CDR2 YFSETQ. The CDR3 region is CASSSETGSYGYTF. As DNA, the CDR3 is TGCGCCAGCAGCAGCGAGACAGGGTCCTATGGCTACACCTTC. Combining the CDR3 with reference TRBV5-1 and TRBJ1-2 gives the whole variable domain KAGVTQTPRYLIKTRGQQVTLSCSPISGHRSVSWYQQTPGQGLQFLFEYFSETQRNKGNFPGRFSGRQFSNSRSEMNVSTLELGDSALYLCASSSETGSYGYTFGSGTRLTVV.

The chain is built from TRBV6-2 or TRBV6-3 and TRBJ2-3; D unresolved. Germline V gives CDR1 MNHEY, CDR2 SVGEGT. Trimming stripped 0 bases from V and 5 bases from J, with 6 bases between. This CDR3 contains 13 residues. In DNA, the CDR3 is TGTGCCAGCAGTTACTCCCCTGGAGATACGCAGTATTTT. Residues: CASSYSPGDTQYF.

This rearrangement joins TRBV7-2 to TRBJ2-3, with 8 nucleotides matching TRBD2. The trim removed 5 bases at V and 5 bases at J, leaving 9 bases unmatched. This CDR3 contains 15 residues. Germline CDR1 reads SGHTA; CDR2 reads FQGNSA. CDR3 coding DNA: TGTGCCAGCAGCCCCCGACCCCGGGAGGGAGATACGCAGTATTTT. It encodes CASSPRPREGDTQYF.

The chain links TRBV5-4 to TRBJ2-3; TRBD1 matches at 7 bases. The junction had 9 bases not matched to a gene; V was cut back by 5 bases and J by 3 bases. There are 15 residues in the CDR3. Germline lookup yields CDR1 SGHNT and CDR2 YYREEE (reference sequence). CDR3 bases: TGTGCCAGCAGTTCGCTCTACAGGGGAACAGATACGCAGTATTTT. Encoded protein: CASSSLYRGTDTQYF. Drawing the rest from reference TRBV5-4 and TRBJ2-3, the complete variable domain is ETGVTQSPTHLIKTRGQQVTLRCSSQSGHNTVSWYQQALGQGPQFIFQYYREEENGRGNFPPRFSGLQFPNYSSELNVNALELDDSALYLCASSSLYRGTDTQYFGPGTRLTVL.

This clone was recorded a few times. This chain joins TRBV5-1 and TRBJ1-5; D is perhaps TRBD1 (5 bases). CDR3 length: 16 residues. V gave up 0 bases and J gave up 0 bases, with 10 bases separating them. Per germline, CDR1 SGHRS and CDR2 YFSETQ. CDR3 bases: TGCGCCAGCAGCTTGGATGGGGGGAATAGCAATCAGCCCCAGCATTTT. Its protein product is CASSLDGGNSNQPQHF.

V gene TRBV4-1 combines with J gene TRBJ1-2; 7 bases line up with TRBD1. V shed 0 bases, J shed 6 bases, and the junction held 7 bases outside the gene matches. Per the germline V gene, CDR1 is MGHRA and CDR2 is YSYEKL. The CDR3 runs 15 residues. The CDR3 reads CASSQDRRQGDGYTF. CDR3 in DNA: TGCGCCAGCAGCCAAGATCGTAGGCAGGGGGATGGCTACACCTTC.

The gene calls are TRBV28 and TRBJ1-2; a possible D gene is TRBD1 (5 bases). Trimming removed 7 bases from V and 7 bases from J, with 16 bases in between. This CDR3 has 13 amino acids. The V gene's germline CDR1 is MDHEN and CDR2 SYDVKM. In DNA form, the CDR3 reads TGTGCCAGCACCGTGGGGGGGGAGGTTGGCTACACCTTC. This translates into CASTVGGEVGYTF.

The chain employs TRBV6-6 and TRBJ1-1; no clear D. This CDR3 region has 14 residues. V gave up 2 bases and J gave up 1 base, with 8 bases separating them. CDR1 and CDR2 from the germline V gene are MNHNY and SVGAGI (reference sequence). The CDR3 is CASSYGLKNTEAFF. CDR3 sequence (DNA): TGTGCCAGCAGTTACGGTCTGAAGAACACTGAAGCTTTCTTT.